These T cell receptor beta chains were read from a single sample in a study of T cell repertoires in cytomegalovirus infection. No antigens are known for them. TCRdb fed the reads into MiXCR, producing one record per CDR3 protein. The sample has a few hundred thousand distinct CDR3 sequences, just under 40% seen once. Specimen: cultured PBMCs, collected from culture after CMV antigen stimulation. The receptors shown here come from a human donor in good health (CMV status not recorded). Some clones in this sample may be carry-over from other donors' samples. The CDR3 runs from the conserved cysteine through the conserved F or W. The D gene is left open where the match is weak. Clone size is shown for a subset of rows, as once, few, many or a class of expanded clone.

V,J,size,D,CDR3,DNA
TRBV7-2,TRBJ2-7,many,NA,CASSFTRSYEQYF,TGTGCCAGCAGCTTCACCCGGTCCTACGAGCAGTACTTC
TRBV12-3/TRBV12-4,TRBJ2-5,NA,NA,CASSLNLQETQYF,TGTGCCAGCAGTTTAAACCTCCAAGAGACCCAGTACTTC
TRBV24-1,TRBJ2-1,NA,TRBD1,CATSDPHRGSDEQFF,TGTGCCACCAGTGATCCACACAGGGGTTCCGATGAGCAGTTCTTC
TRBV12-3/TRBV12-4,TRBJ2-1,NA,TRBD2,CASKSGSSYNEQFF,TGTGCCAGCAAGAGCGGGAGCTCCTACAATGAGCAGTTCTTC
TRBV5-1,TRBJ2-3,once,TRBD1,CASSTGGLEDTQYF,TGCGCCAGCAGCACAGGGGGCCTCGAAGATACGCAGTATTTT
TRBV10-3,TRBJ2-7,NA,TRBD1,CAIRSGSGQGYEQYF,TGTGCCATCAGGTCGGGGTCGGGACAGGGCTACGAGCAGTACTTC
TRBV7-2,TRBJ2-7,few,TRBD1,CASSLITGQGPYEQYF,TGTGCCAGCAGCTTAATCACGGGACAGGGCCCCTACGAGCAGTACTTC
TRBV14,TRBJ2-7,NA,TRBD2,CASSQAGGAQQYF,TGTGCCAGCAGCCAAGCGGGGGGGGCGCAGCAGTACTTC
TRBV20-1,TRBJ2-7,NA,TRBD1,CSAWDRGTYEQYF,TGCAGTGCTTGGGACAGGGGCACCTACGAGCAGTACTTC
TRBV11-2,TRBJ2-1,NA,TRBD2,CASSLESGTSENEQFF,TGTGCCAGCAGCTTAGAGTCCGGGACTAGCGAAAATGAGCAGTTCTTC
TRBV7-2,TRBJ2-1,few,NA,CASSLVFGPEGEQFF,TGTGCCAGCAGCTTAGTGTTCGGTCCCGAGGGGGAGCAGTTCTTC
TRBV11-2,TRBJ1-6,few,NA,CASSFVVVGSPLHF,TGTGCCAGCAGCTTTGTTGTTGTCGGGTCACCCCTCCACTTT
TRBV6-6,TRBJ2-3,few,TRBD1,CASSPPSGTGPTDTQYF,TGTGCCAGCAGTCCTCCCTCCGGGACAGGGCCGACAGATACGCAGTATTTT
TRBV28,TRBJ1-4,NA,NA,CASSLRRGQRLSGYEKLFF,TGTGCCAGCAGTTTGCGTCGGGGACAAAGGCTGAGTGGGTATGAAAAACTGTTTTTT
TRBV2,TRBJ2-1,NA,NA,CASRRLAAGSYNEQFF,TGTGCCAGCAGACGATTGGCGGCTGGCTCCTACAATGAGCAGTTCTTC
TRBV7-8,TRBJ2-3,NA,NA,CASIRLGGSTDTQYF,TGTGCCAGCATCCGTCTGGGCGGGAGCACAGATACGCAGTATTTT
TRBV7-3,TRBJ2-1,NA,NA,CASSTLGAYNEQFF,TGTGCCAGCAGCACTCTTGGGGCTTACAATGAGCAGTTCTTC
TRBV6-5,TRBJ2-2,few,NA,CASSGGLNTGELFF,TGTGCCAGCAGTGGCGGATTGAACACCGGGGAGCTGTTTTTT
TRBV28,TRBJ2-3,few,TRBD2,CASSFPTSGGVPDTQYF,TGTGCCAGCAGTTTCCCGACTAGCGGGGGGGTACCAGATACGCAGTATTTT
TRBV27,TRBJ1-2,NA,TRBD1,CASSYRQGRYGGYTF,TGTGCCAGCAGTTACCGACAGGGAAGGTACGGTGGCTACACCTTC
TRBV20-1,TRBJ2-7,NA,NA,CSAPRTDPTYEQYF,TGCAGTGCCCCCAGAACAGACCCTACCTACGAGCAGTACTTC
TRBV10-3,TRBJ2-7,few,TRBD2,CAISEGTSVPYEQYF,TGTGCCATCAGTGAAGGGACTAGCGTACCCTACGAGCAGTACTTC
TRBV6-1,TRBJ2-7,NA,NA,CASRYTPHGAYEQYF,TGTGCCAGCAGGTACACTCCCCACGGAGCCTACGAGCAGTACTTC
TRBV20-1,TRBJ2-1,NA,TRBD2,CSALTSGSLKNEQFF,TGCAGTGCCTTAACTAGCGGGAGCTTAAAAAATGAGCAGTTCTTC
TRBV2,TRBJ2-2,NA,NA,CASARGLNTGELFF,TGTGCCAGTGCCCGGGGGCTGAACACCGGGGAGCTGTTTTTT
TRBV27,TRBJ1-1,NA,TRBD1,CASARTGFTEAFF,TGTGCCAGCGCCAGGACAGGGTTCACTGAAGCTTTCTTT
TRBV5-1,TRBJ2-1,few,TRBD2,CASSLGVSGAWDEQFF,TGCGCCAGCAGCTTGGGGGTTAGCGGGGCCTGGGATGAGCAGTTCTTC
TRBV7-9,TRBJ2-1,NA,NA,CASSLPYLSYNEQFF,TGTGCCAGCAGCTTACCTTATTTATCCTACAATGAGCAGTTCTTC
TRBV19,TRBJ1-5,few,NA,CASSTPGGYSNQPQHF,TGTGCCAGTAGTACGCCCGGGGGGTATAGCAATCAGCCCCAGCATTTT
TRBV20-1,TRBJ2-2,NA,TRBD2,CSVAGGSTGELFF,TGCAGTGTGGCGGGGGGTTCCACCGGGGAGCTGTTTTTT
TRBV7-6,TRBJ2-7,few,TRBD2,CASSLGGGRLGYEQYF,TGTGCCAGCAGCCTGGGAGGCGGGAGGCTCGGCTACGAGCAGTACTTC
TRBV6-2/TRBV6-3,TRBJ2-7,few,TRBD2,CASSYVAGVGYEQYF,TGTGCCAGCAGTTACGTGGCGGGAGTAGGCTACGAGCAGTACTTC
TRBV11-2,TRBJ1-6,NA,NA,CASRSRGDSPLHF,TGTGCCAGCAGAAGCAGGGGTGATTCACCCCTCCACTTT
TRBV7-9,TRBJ2-5,few,TRBD1,CASSQGQGRETQYF,TGTGCCAGCAGCCAGGGACAGGGCCGAGAGACCCAGTACTTC
TRBV7-2,TRBJ2-3,few,NA,CASSFQGVAPTQYF,TGTGCCAGCAGCTTTCAGGGCGTAGCCCCTACGCAGTATTTT
TRBV20-1,TRBJ1-1,NA,NA,CSARDVDEMNEAFF,TGCAGTGCTAGAGATGTCGACGAGATGAATGAAGCTTTCTTT
TRBV30,TRBJ2-1,NA,NA,CAWRARGDEQFF,TGTGCCTGGAGAGCAAGGGGGGATGAGCAGTTCTTC
TRBV7-2,TRBJ2-7,NA,NA,CASSLLGQTDSYEQYF,TGTGCCAGCAGCTTACTCGGACAAACTGACTCCTACGAGCAGTACTTC
TRBV7-2,TRBJ2-2,many,NA,CASSFNRANTGELFF,TGTGCCAGCAGCTTTAATCGGGCGAACACCGGGGAGCTGTTTTTT
TRBV7-2,TRBJ2-1,NA,NA,CASSSAASSYNEQFF,TGTGCCAGCAGCTCCGCTGCGAGCTCCTACAATGAGCAGTTCTTC
TRBV12-3/TRBV12-4,TRBJ1-2,NA,TRBD1,CASSPTGGGVNDGYTF,TGTGCCAGCAGTCCCACAGGGGGCGGGGTTAATGATGGCTACACCTTC
TRBV4-3,TRBJ1-2,NA,NA,CASSHTGSNYGYTF,TGCGCCAGCAGCCATACGGGATCTAACTATGGCTACACCTTC
TRBV12-3/TRBV12-4,TRBJ1-1,few,NA,CASSPRDPEAFF,TGTGCCAGCAGTCCCCGAGACCCTGAAGCTTTCTTT